This paragraph reports one T cell receptor beta chain. Antigen: not known. The data are from a study of shared clonotypes between healthy human individuals. Study results and limitations: The study found roughly 5% of naive CD4 clonotypes shared across a handful of donors.

Replicate sorted-subset PCRs were loaded with around 200 ng DNA, tens of thousands of T cell genomes. The repertoire was sequenced with immunoSEQ multiplex PCR; TCRdb's copy has only in-frame clones and lacks some. Found here are hundreds of thousands of clones, roughly 84% of them singletons; the top ten hold roughly 17%. Germline V gives CDR1 PRHDT, CDR2 FYEKMQ (reference sequence). This CDR3 has 14 residues. V was pared by 3 bases and J by 5 bases, with 14 bases between. CCR7-negative CD45RA+ TemRA cells were pooled with CD45RO+ cells for CD8 memory. The sequence was obtained from a man aged 18-30 years in good health. The chain recombines TRBV13 with TRBJ2-7, with D possibly being TRBD2 (5 bases). The sequenced sample consisted of memory CD8+ T cells sorted from blood. Subset meaning: CD45RO+ cells pooled with CCR7-negative TemRA cells. CDR3 loop: CASSFSGKLHEQYF. The CDR3 DNA follows: TGTGCCAGCAGCTTTTCGGGGAAATTACACGAGCAGTACTTC.